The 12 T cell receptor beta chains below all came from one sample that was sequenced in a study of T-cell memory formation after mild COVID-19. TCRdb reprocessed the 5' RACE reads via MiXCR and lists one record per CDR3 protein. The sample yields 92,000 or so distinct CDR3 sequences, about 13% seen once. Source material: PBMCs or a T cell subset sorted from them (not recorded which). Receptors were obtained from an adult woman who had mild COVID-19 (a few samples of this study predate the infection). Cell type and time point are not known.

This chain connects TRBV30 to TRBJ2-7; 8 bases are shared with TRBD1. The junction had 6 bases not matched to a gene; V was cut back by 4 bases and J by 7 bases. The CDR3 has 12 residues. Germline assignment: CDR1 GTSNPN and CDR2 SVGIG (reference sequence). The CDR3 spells CAWKGTGSEQYF. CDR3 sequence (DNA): TGTGCCTGGAAAGGGACAGGTAGTGAGCAGTACTTC.

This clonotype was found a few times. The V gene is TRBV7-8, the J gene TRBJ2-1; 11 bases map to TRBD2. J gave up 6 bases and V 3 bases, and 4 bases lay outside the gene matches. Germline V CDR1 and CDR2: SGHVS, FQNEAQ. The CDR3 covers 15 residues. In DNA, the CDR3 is TGTGCCAGCAGCTTGGGTAGCGGGAGGGCCAATGAGCAGTTCTTC. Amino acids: CASSLGSGRANEQFF.

This CDR3 reads CASSPPSGRPGELFF. The CDR3 bases are TGTGCCAGCAGCCCGCCCAGCGGGAGGCCCGGGGAGCTGTTTTTT. The chain couples TRBV7-9 to TRBJ2-2; TRBD2 agrees at 9 bases. This CDR3 is built from 15 residues. Germline CDR1 is SEHNR and CDR2 is FQNEAQ (reference sequence). The V and J ends lost 5 bases and 6 bases, in that order; junction bases with no gene match: 7.

In DNA form, the CDR3 reads TGTGCCAGCAGCTCCATAGCGGGGACCTACACAGATACGCAGTATTTT. It yields the protein CASSSIAGTYTDTQYF. V and J are TRBV11-2 and TRBJ2-3, with TRBD2 matching 8 bases. Germline V gene lookup returns CDR1 SGHAT and CDR2 FQNNGV. The CDR3 covers 16 residues. V lost 4 bases and J lost 2; bases outside the gene matches: 8. Full variable domain (missing parts from reference TRBV11-2 and TRBJ2-3): EAGVAQSPRYKIIEKRQSVAFWCNPISGHATLYWYQQILGQGPKLLIQFQNNGVVDDSQLPKDRFSAERLKGVDSTLKIQPAKLEDSAVYLCASSSIAGTYTDTQYFGPGTRLTVL.

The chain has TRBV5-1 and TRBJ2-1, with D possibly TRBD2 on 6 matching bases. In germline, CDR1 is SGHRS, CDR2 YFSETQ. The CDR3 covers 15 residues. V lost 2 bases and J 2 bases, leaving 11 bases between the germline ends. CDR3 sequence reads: CASSLFSGAYNEQFF. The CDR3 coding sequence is TGCGCCAGCAGCTTATTTAGCGGAGCCTACAATGAGCAGTTCTTC.

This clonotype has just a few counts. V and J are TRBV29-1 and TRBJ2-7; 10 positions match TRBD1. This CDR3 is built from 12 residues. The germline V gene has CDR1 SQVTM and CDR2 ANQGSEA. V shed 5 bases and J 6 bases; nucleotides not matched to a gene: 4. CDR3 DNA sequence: TGCAGCGTTTTGACAGGGGGCTCCGAGCAGTACTTC. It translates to CSVLTGGSEQYF.

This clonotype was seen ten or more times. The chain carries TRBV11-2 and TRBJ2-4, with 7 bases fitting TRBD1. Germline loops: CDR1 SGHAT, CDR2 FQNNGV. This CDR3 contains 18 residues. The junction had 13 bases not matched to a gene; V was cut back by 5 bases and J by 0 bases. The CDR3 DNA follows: TGTGCCAGCAGCACTGGGGGACAGTTACTTCTAGCCAAAAACATTCAGTACTTC. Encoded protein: CASSTGGQLLLAKNIQYF.

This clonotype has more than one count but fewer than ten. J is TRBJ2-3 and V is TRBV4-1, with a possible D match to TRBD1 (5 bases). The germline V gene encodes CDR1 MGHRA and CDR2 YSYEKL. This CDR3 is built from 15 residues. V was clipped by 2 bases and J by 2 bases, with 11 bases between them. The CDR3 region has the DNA TGCGCCAGCAGCCAAAGGGGTTCCCTCACAGATACGCAGTATTTT. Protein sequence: CASSQRGSLTDTQYF.

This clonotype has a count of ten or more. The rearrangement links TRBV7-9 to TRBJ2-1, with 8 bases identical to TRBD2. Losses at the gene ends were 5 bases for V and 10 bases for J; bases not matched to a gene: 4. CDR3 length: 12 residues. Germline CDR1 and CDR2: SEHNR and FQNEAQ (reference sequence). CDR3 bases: TGTGCCAGCAGCAGCGGACTAGCCGAGCAGTTCTTC. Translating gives CASSSGLAEQFF.

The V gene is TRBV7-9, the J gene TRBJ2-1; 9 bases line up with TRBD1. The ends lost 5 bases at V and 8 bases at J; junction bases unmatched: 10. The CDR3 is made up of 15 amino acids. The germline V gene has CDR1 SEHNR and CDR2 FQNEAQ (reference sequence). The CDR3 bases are TGTGCCAGCAGCCCTACGGACAGGGGATTCGATGAGCAGTTCTTC. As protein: CASSPTDRGFDEQFF.

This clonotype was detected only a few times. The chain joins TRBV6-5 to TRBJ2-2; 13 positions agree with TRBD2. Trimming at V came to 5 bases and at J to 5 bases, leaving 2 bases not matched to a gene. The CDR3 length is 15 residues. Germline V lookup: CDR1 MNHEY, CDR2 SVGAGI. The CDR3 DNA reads TGTGCCAGCAGTCAACTAGCGGGAGGGACCGGGGAGCTGTTTTTT. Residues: CASSQLAGGTGELFF.

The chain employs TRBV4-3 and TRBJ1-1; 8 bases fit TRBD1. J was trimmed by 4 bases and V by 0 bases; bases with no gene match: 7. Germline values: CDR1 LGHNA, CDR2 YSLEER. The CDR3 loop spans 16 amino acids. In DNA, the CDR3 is TGCGCCAGCAGCCAAGAAGGGACAGGAACAGGCACTGAAGCTTTCTTT. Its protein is CASSQEGTGTGTEAFF.